Listed below are T cell receptor beta chains from one sample, sequenced in a study of blood T cell repertoires in COVID-19. Measured with immunoSEQ multiplex PCR; TCRdb has only the in-frame clones, and not every one. The repertoire holds about 270,000 clones, with about nine tenths as singletons. The material sequenced was PBMCs or T cells enriched from blood (not recorded which). These receptors were obtained from a woman aged 18-29 years who had recovered from COVID-19. Both conserved end residues are part of each CDR3. A D gene is named only where the DNA matches it firmly. Expanded clones get a size class; other rows say once, few or many, or leave the size out.

J gene: TRBJ2-5; V gene: TRBV5-4; clone size: once; D gene: TRBD2; CDR3 protein: CASSPGTRGETQYF; CDR3 DNA: TGTGCCAGCAGCCCGGGGACTAGAGGAGAGACCCAGTACTTC
J gene: TRBJ2-1; V gene: TRBV28; clone size: once; D gene: TRBD2; CDR3 protein: CASSPPTTGTSGRVNEQFF; CDR3 DNA: TGTGCCAGCAGTCCGCCAACAACCGGGACTAGCGGGAGGGTTAATGAGCAGTTCTTC
J gene: TRBJ2-7; V gene: TRBV11-3; clone size: .; D gene: TRBD1; CDR3 protein: CASSLATGGFYEQYF; CDR3 DNA: TGTGCCAGCAGCTTAGCCACAGGGGGCTTCTACGAGCAGTACTTC
J gene: TRBJ2-2; V gene: TRBV28; clone size: .; D gene: .; CDR3 protein: CASSLPGNTGELFF; CDR3 DNA: TGTGCCAGCAGTTTACCAGGGAACACCGGGGAGCTGTTTTTT
J gene: TRBJ1-1; V gene: TRBV7-9; clone size: .; D gene: TRBD1; CDR3 protein: CASSWDRGELDTEAFF; CDR3 DNA: TGTGCCAGCAGCTGGGACAGGGGAGAATTAGACACTGAAGCTTTCTTT
J gene: TRBJ1-5; V gene: TRBV5-8; clone size: .; D gene: TRBD1; CDR3 protein: CASSPIWTGGPYGNQPQHF; CDR3 DNA: TGTGCCAGCAGCCCAATATGGACAGGGGGTCCCTATGGCAATCAGCCCCAGCATTTT
J gene: TRBJ2-1; V gene: TRBV7-2; clone size: .; D gene: .; CDR3 protein: CASSLSSATGNEQFF; CDR3 DNA: TGTGCCAGCAGCTTAAGTTCCGCGACAGGCAATGAGCAGTTCTTC
J gene: TRBJ1-5; V gene: TRBV7-6; clone size: .; D gene: .; CDR3 protein: CASSLAMGPNQPQHF; CDR3 DNA: TGTGCCAGCAGCTTAGCAATGGGGCCCAATCAGCCCCAGCATTTT
J gene: TRBJ1-1; V gene: TRBV3-1/TRBV3-2; clone size: .; D gene: TRBD1; CDR3 protein: CASSHPGTGNTEAFF; CDR3 DNA: TGTGCCAGCAGCCACCCCGGGACAGGGAACACTGAAGCTTTCTTT
J gene: TRBJ2-7; V gene: TRBV10-2; clone size: .; D gene: .; CDR3 protein: CASSGDSYEQYF; CDR3 DNA: TGCGCCAGCAGTGGTGACAGCTACGAGCAGTACTTC
J gene: TRBJ1-5; V gene: TRBV30; clone size: .; D gene: .; CDR3 protein: CAWSSGVNQPQHF; CDR3 DNA: TGTGCCTGGAGTTCAGGGGTCAATCAGCCCCAGCATTTT
J gene: TRBJ1-2; V gene: TRBV7-9; clone size: .; D gene: TRBD1; CDR3 protein: CASSLSGAGGNYGYTF; CDR3 DNA: TGTGCCAGCAGCTTATCCGGGGCAGGGGGTAACTATGGCTACACCTTC
J gene: TRBJ2-7; V gene: TRBV28; clone size: .; D gene: .; CDR3 protein: CASSFPAGKPYEQYF; CDR3 DNA: TGTGCCAGCAGTTTCCCCGCAGGGAAACCCTACGAGCAGTACTTC
J gene: TRBJ2-4; V gene: TRBV27; clone size: .; D gene: .; CDR3 protein: CASSLGQKNIQYF; CDR3 DNA: TGTGCCAGCAGTTTAGGGCAAAAAAACATTCAGTACTTC
J gene: TRBJ1-5; V gene: TRBV2; clone size: .; D gene: .; CDR3 protein: CASSSSGLGNQPQHF; CDR3 DNA: TGTGCCAGCAGCTCCAGCGGGTTAGGTAATCAGCCCCAGCATTTT
J gene: TRBJ1-2; V gene: TRBV18; clone size: .; D gene: .; CDR3 protein: CASSQNGEYYGYTF; CDR3 DNA: TGTGCCAGCTCCCAGAACGGGGAGTACTATGGCTACACCTTC
J gene: TRBJ1-1; V gene: TRBV11-3; clone size: .; D gene: .; CDR3 protein: CASTNIRNTEAFF; CDR3 DNA: TGTGCCAGCACAAACATCAGGAACACTGAAGCTTTCTTT
J gene: TRBJ2-5; V gene: TRBV30; clone size: .; D gene: .; CDR3 protein: CASQDGETQYF; CDR3 DNA: TGTGCCTCACAGGACGGCGAGACCCAGTACTTC
J gene: TRBJ2-7; V gene: TRBV7-8; clone size: .; D gene: TRBD2; CDR3 protein: CASSRGGVREQYF; CDR3 DNA: TGTGCCAGCAGCCGCGGGGGTGTTCGGGAGCAGTACTTC
J gene: TRBJ2-5; V gene: TRBV11-2; clone size: .; D gene: .; CDR3 protein: CASSLDQGSVETQYF; CDR3 DNA: TGTGCCAGCAGCTTAGACCAGGGTTCCGTGGAGACCCAGTACTTC
J gene: TRBJ1-6; V gene: TRBV5-4; clone size: .; D gene: TRBD1; CDR3 protein: CASSWGQGSSYNSPLHF; CDR3 DNA: TGTGCCAGCAGCTGGGGACAGGGGAGCTCCTATAATTCACCCCTCCACTTT
J gene: TRBJ2-2; V gene: TRBV9; clone size: .; D gene: .; CDR3 protein: CASSFETSSGELFF; CDR3 DNA: TGTGCCAGCAGCTTTGAGACTAGTTCCGGGGAGCTGTTTTTT
J gene: TRBJ1-5; V gene: TRBV29-1; clone size: .; D gene: TRBD1; CDR3 protein: CSVETGTGHQHF; CDR3 DNA: TGCAGCGTTGAGACGGGGACAGGACACCAGCATTTT
J gene: TRBJ1-2; V gene: TRBV7-2; clone size: .; D gene: .; CDR3 protein: CASSLGLLYGYTF; CDR3 DNA: TGTGCCAGCAGCTTAGGACTCCTCTATGGCTACACCTTC
J gene: TRBJ2-3; V gene: TRBV19; clone size: .; D gene: .; CDR3 protein: CASSIATGTDTQYF; CDR3 DNA: TGTGCCAGTAGTATTGCGACAGGCACAGATACGCAGTATTTT
J gene: TRBJ2-1; V gene: TRBV6-2/TRBV6-3; clone size: once; D gene: TRBD1; CDR3 protein: CASRPSPGQGAYNEQFF; CDR3 DNA: TGTGCCAGCAGGCCTTCGCCGGGACAGGGTGCCTACAATGAGCAGTTCTTC
J gene: TRBJ2-1; V gene: TRBV2; clone size: .; D gene: .; CDR3 protein: CASSERRDYNEQFF; CDR3 DNA: TGTGCCAGCAGTGAAAGGCGGGATTACAATGAGCAGTTCTTC
J gene: TRBJ1-2; V gene: TRBV27; clone size: .; D gene: .; CDR3 protein: CASSPSGGAGLGYTF; CDR3 DNA: TGTGCCAGCAGTCCCTCGGGGGGGGCGGGATTGGGCTACACCTTC
J gene: TRBJ1-2; V gene: TRBV6-5; clone size: .; D gene: .; CDR3 protein: CASSTGQGYGYTF; CDR3 DNA: TGTGCCAGCAGCACAGGGCAAGGCTATGGCTACACCTTC
J gene: TRBJ1-5; V gene: TRBV7-2; clone size: .; D gene: .; CDR3 protein: CASSLESLQPQHF; CDR3 DNA: TGTGCCAGCAGCTTAGAGTCACTCCAGCCCCAGCATTTT
J gene: TRBJ2-7; V gene: TRBV6-5; clone size: .; D gene: TRBD1; CDR3 protein: CASSPRGQWGEQYF; CDR3 DNA: TGTGCCAGCAGTCCCCGGGGACAGTGGGGCGAGCAGTACTTC
J gene: TRBJ1-2; V gene: TRBV27; clone size: .; D gene: .; CDR3 protein: CASSFRAAGSGYTF; CDR3 DNA: TGTGCCAGCAGTTTTAGGGCGGCGGGAAGTGGCTACACCTTC
J gene: TRBJ1-2; V gene: TRBV6-5; clone size: .; D gene: .; CDR3 protein: CASSYRGLDGYTF; CDR3 DNA: TGTGCCAGCAGTTACAGGGGTCTGGATGGCTACACCTTC
J gene: TRBJ2-2; V gene: TRBV5-1; clone size: .; D gene: TRBD1; CDR3 protein: CASSLGQGSSGELFF; CDR3 DNA: TGCGCCAGCAGCCTGGGACAGGGGAGCTCCGGGGAGCTGTTTTTT
J gene: TRBJ2-2; V gene: TRBV2; clone size: .; D gene: TRBD1; CDR3 protein: CASREVPTGGVETGELFF; CDR3 DNA: TGTGCCAGCAGGGAGGTTCCTACAGGGGGCGTTGAGACCGGGGAGCTGTTTTTT
J gene: TRBJ1-2; V gene: TRBV7-8; clone size: .; D gene: TRBD1; CDR3 protein: CASMSTGGIYGYTF; CDR3 DNA: TGTGCCAGCATGTCAACAGGGGGTATCTATGGCTACACCTTC
J gene: TRBJ2-1; V gene: TRBV19; clone size: .; D gene: .; CDR3 protein: CASSIVRDIYNEQFF; CDR3 DNA: TGTGCCAGTAGTATAGTGAGGGACATCTACAATGAGCAGTTCTTC
J gene: TRBJ2-5; V gene: TRBV5-6; clone size: .; D gene: .; CDR3 protein: CASSLGAVQETQYF; CDR3 DNA: TGTGCCAGCAGCTTGGGGGCAGTACAAGAGACCCAGTACTTC
J gene: TRBJ1-2; V gene: TRBV11-3; clone size: .; D gene: TRBD1; CDR3 protein: CASQGQGIYGYTF; CDR3 DNA: TGTGCCAGCCAGGGACAGGGGATATATGGCTACACCTTC
J gene: TRBJ1-6; V gene: TRBV6-5; clone size: .; D gene: .; CDR3 protein: CASRRSSYNSPLHF; CDR3 DNA: TGTGCCAGCAGGAGAAGCTCCTATAATTCACCCCTCCACTTT
J gene: TRBJ1-1; V gene: TRBV5-4; clone size: .; D gene: TRBD1; CDR3 protein: CASSWGQVTPLEAFF; CDR3 DNA: TGTGCCAGCAGCTGGGGACAGGTCACCCCCTTGGAAGCTTTCTTT
J gene: TRBJ2-5; V gene: TRBV14; clone size: .; D gene: TRBD1; CDR3 protein: CASSRGQGLRETQYF; CDR3 DNA: TGTGCCAGCAGCCGGGGACAGGGGCTACGAGAGACCCAGTACTTC
J gene: TRBJ1-4; V gene: TRBV28; clone size: once; D gene: .; CDR3 protein: CASSVGMPNEKLFF; CDR3 DNA: TGTGCCAGCAGCGTTGGCATGCCTAATGAAAAACTGTTTTTT
J gene: TRBJ1-6; V gene: TRBV21-1; clone size: .; D gene: .; CDR3 protein: CASSKARYNSPLHF; CDR3 DNA: TGTGCCAGCAGCAAAGCGCGCTATAATTCACCCCTCCACTTT
J gene: TRBJ1-2; V gene: TRBV5-4; clone size: .; D gene: TRBD1; CDR3 protein: CASSWDRGPYGYTF; CDR3 DNA: TGTGCCAGCAGCTGGGACAGGGGGCCGTATGGCTACACCTTC
J gene: TRBJ2-3; V gene: TRBV6-5; clone size: .; D gene: TRBD2; CDR3 protein: CASSWSGTITDTQYF; CDR3 DNA: TGTGCCAGCAGTTGGTCAGGGACTATCACAGATACGCAGTATTTT
J gene: TRBJ2-1; V gene: TRBV4-1; clone size: .; D gene: .; CDR3 protein: CASRFGGGGYNEQFF; CDR3 DNA: TGCGCCAGCAGGTTTGGGGGGGGCGGCTACAATGAGCAGTTCTTC
J gene: TRBJ1-3; V gene: TRBV3-1/TRBV3-2; clone size: .; D gene: .; CDR3 protein: CASSRTVGNTIYF; CDR3 DNA: TGTGCCAGCAGCCGGACAGTTGGAAACACCATATATTTT
J gene: TRBJ2-7; V gene: TRBV3-1/TRBV3-2; clone size: .; D gene: TRBD2; CDR3 protein: CASSQPGLGSGEQYF; CDR3 DNA: TGTGCCAGCAGCCAGCCGGGACTAGGGTCAGGAGAGCAGTACTTC
J gene: TRBJ1-5; V gene: TRBV6-2/TRBV6-3; clone size: .; D gene: TRBD1; CDR3 protein: CASSPDRANQPQHF; CDR3 DNA: TGTGCCAGCAGTCCCGACAGGGCCAATCAGCCCCAGCATTTT
J gene: TRBJ2-1; V gene: TRBV6-2/TRBV6-3; clone size: .; D gene: TRBD2; CDR3 protein: CASSQSRGGHFPEQFF; CDR3 DNA: TGTGCCAGCAGTCAAAGTCGGGGGGGCCATTTTCCTGAGCAGTTCTTC
J gene: TRBJ1-5; V gene: TRBV6-2/TRBV6-3; clone size: once; D gene: TRBD1; CDR3 protein: CASSYSNRGIYSQPQHF; CDR3 DNA: TGTGCCAGCAGTTACTCGAACAGGGGGATTTATTCTCAGCCCCAGCATTTT